This record looks at one TCR beta chain sequence and its context. Antigen unknown. The sample is drawn from a study of T cells after yellow fever vaccination. Trimming left V 2 bases short and J 1 base short, with 15 bases between. This CDR3 is built from 15 residues. CDR1 is DFQATT and CDR2 is SNEGSKA in the germline V gene (reference sequence). TCRdb passed the 5' RACE reads through MiXCR, listing each CDR3 protein once. The repertoire holds 250,000 to 400,000 distinct CDR3 sequences, with 4.1% as singletons. The study's findings and limits: Booster samples showed a return of most primary-vaccination clones (around 96% CD4, about 88% CD8). A small share of clonotypes appeared in both CD4 and CD8 compartments. Sorted repertoires could include abundant contaminating clonotypes from bulk cells. A secondary response was less intense yet reached its peak sooner, at day 5 versus 15.

This TCR was recovered from a man aged 18 to 35 who received the YFV17D yellow fever vaccine. The J gene is TRBJ2-7, the V gene TRBV20-1; TRBD2 is a possible D gene (6 bases). The material was PBMCs, obtained 5 days after the yellow fever booster vaccination. The CDR3 DNA reads as TGCAGTGCTAGATCGGGTATAGCGGCGTCCTACGAGCAGTACTTC. Encoded protein: CSARSGIAASYEQYF.